These 26 T cell receptor beta chains were sequenced from one sample in a study of T cells in Graves' hyperthyroidism and ophthalmopathy. The source material, RNA transcripts, was used to amplify TCR beta CDR3 regions. Using the HTBI primer set, a first-round RT-PCR was run on the TCR CDR3. MiXCR, run by TCRdb on the multiplex PCR reads, gives a single entry per CDR3 protein. The profile shows 300,000 to 450,000 distinct CDR3 sequences, approximately 12% of them singletons. Sample: blood. The origin of the receptors is a man younger than 40 with Graves' hyperthyroidism that later progressed to Graves' ophthalmopathy.

This clonotype has a count of ten or more. The chain has TRBV6-1 and TRBJ1-5; possible D gene TRBD1, 5 bases. CDR3 length equals 14 residues. Germline V gene lookup returns CDR1 MNHNS and CDR2 SASEGT. The V end lost 9 bases, the J end lost 3 bases, and 15 bases lay between the germline ends. In DNA, the CDR3 is TGTGCCAGTTCTGGGGCAGGGCCCAATCAGCCCCAGCATTTT. Translation gives CASSGAGPNQPQHF.

This clonotype was counted ten times or more. The chain uses TRBV7-9 and TRBJ1-2; no clear D. Germline V lookup: CDR1 SEHNR, CDR2 FQNEAQ (reference sequence). V lost 1 base and J lost 3, with 12 bases in between. The CDR3 runs 15 residues. The CDR3: CASSLVQSADYGYTF. Here the CDR3 DNA reads TGTGCCAGCAGCTTAGTACAAAGTGCGGACTATGGCTACACCTTC.

This clonotype was observed at least ten times. V and J are TRBV5-1 and TRBJ2-2; TRBD1 matches 7 bases. CDR1 and CDR2 from the germline V gene are SGHRS and YFSETQ. The CDR3 is made up of 16 amino acids. Trimming removed 3 bases from V and 4 bases from J; junction bases left unmatched: 9. The CDR3 sequence is CASSSATGASTGELFF. The CDR3 nucleotides are TGCGCCAGCAGCTCGGCCACAGGGGCAAGCACCGGGGAGCTGTTTTTT.

In its sample, this clonotype was seen many times. The chain links TRBV7-9 to TRBJ2-7; 7 bases align to TRBD1. The CDR3 extends over 16 amino acids. V lost 1 base to trimming and J lost 2 bases; unmatched junction nucleotides: 8. In germline, CDR1 is SEHNR, CDR2 FQNEAQ (reference sequence). CDR3 amino acids: CASSLVGTAITYEQYF. The CDR3 DNA sequence: TGTGCCAGCAGCTTAGTAGGGACAGCGATAACCTACGAGCAGTACTTC.

This clonotype was seen at least ten times. The J gene is TRBJ1-5, the V gene TRBV28, with D hard to call. Germline V gene lookup returns CDR1 MDHEN and CDR2 SYDVKM. The CDR3 contains 14 residues. Between the trimmed V and J ends, which lost 7 bases and 0 bases, there was a span of 10 bases. CDR3 loop: CASKGLNSNQPQHF. CDR3 sequence (DNA): TGTGCCAGCAAGGGCCTAAATAGCAATCAGCCCCAGCATTTT.

In this sample, this clonotype turned up many times. The rearrangement links TRBV12-3 or TRBV12-4 to TRBJ1-5, with no clear D. The CDR3 is 14 residues long. The germline V and J ends were trimmed by 2 bases and 5 bases, with 10 bases remaining between them. The CDR3 sequence is CASSLRSGDQPQHF. In DNA form, the CDR3 reads TGTGCCAGCAGTTTAAGGAGTGGGGATCAGCCCCAGCATTTT.

There are many counts of this clonotype. The rearrangement joins TRBV6-1 to TRBJ1-2, with 10 bases that match TRBD1. Trimming removed 7 bases from V and 8 bases from J; junction bases left unmatched: 13. The CDR3 extends over 15 amino acids. From germline, CDR1 is MNHNS and CDR2 SASEGT. CDR3 region: CASIPSRDRGMGYTF. The CDR3 DNA follows: TGTGCCAGCATTCCTAGCCGGGACAGGGGCATGGGCTACACCTTC.

This rearrangement joins TRBV10-3 to TRBJ1-1; D call uncertain. V was cut by 2 bases and J by 11 bases, with 12 bases left in between. The CDR3 loop spans 12 amino acids. Germline V CDR1 and CDR2: ENHRY, SYGVKD. The CDR3 loop is CAISEEGLEAFF. In DNA form, the CDR3 reads TGTGCCATCAGTGAGGAGGGCCTGGAGGCTTTCTTT.

The rearrangement uses TRBV13 and TRBJ2-2; 9 nucleotides align to TRBD2. The V gene's germline CDR1 is PRHDT and CDR2 FYEKMQ (reference sequence). Trimming at V came to 1 base and at J to 4 bases, leaving 4 bases not matched to a gene. CDR3 length: 16 amino acids. CDR3 coding DNA: TGTGCCAGCAGCTTAGAGGCTAGCGGGGTCACCGGGGAGCTGTTTTTT. Protein: CASSLEASGVTGELFF.

As for this clonotype: Just one base apart from a much larger clone, this may be a read error. This sequence joins TRBV7-8 and TRBJ1-6; TRBD1 is a possible D gene (5 bases). The V and J ends lost 5 bases and 5 bases respectively, with 10 bases between them. There are 14 residues in the CDR3. CDR1 and CDR2 from the germline V gene are SGHVS and FQNEAQ. Here the CDR3 reads CASSDGQDNSPLHF. In DNA, the CDR3 is TGTGCCAGCAGCGATGGACAAGATAATTCACCCCTCCACTTT. The full variable domain, rest sourced from reference TRBV7-8 and TRBJ1-6, is GAGVSQSPRYKVAKRGQDVALRCDPISGHVSLFWYQQALGQGPEFLTYFQNEAQLDKSGLPSDRFFAERPEGSVSTLKIQRTQQEDSAVYLCASSDGQDNSPLHFGNGTRLTVT.

V usage is TRBV28 and J usage is TRBJ2-6, with no clear D. The CDR3 runs to 17 residues. Per germline, CDR1 MDHEN and CDR2 SYDVKM. V dropped 2 bases and J dropped 0 bases, with 11 bases sitting between them. The CDR3 loop is CASSLGDSSSGANVLTF. Here the CDR3 DNA reads TGTGCCAGCAGTTTAGGGGATTCTAGCTCTGGGGCCAACGTCCTGACTTTC.

This clonotype was picked up many times. J is TRBJ1-1 and V is TRBV9; D is perhaps TRBD1 (5 bases). CDR1 SGDLS and CDR2 YYNGEE come from the germline V gene. This CDR3 has 15 residues. V was pared by 3 bases and J by 5 bases, with 17 bases between. The CDR3 region is CASSASGWLATEAFF. DNA for the CDR3: TGTGCCAGCAGCGCCTCAGGGTGGCTAGCGACTGAAGCTTTCTTT.

This clonotype came up many times. The CDR3 DNA reads as TGCGCCAGCAGCACCGGGACAGGGGGCCTTGAAGCTTTCTTT. Its translation: CASSTGTGGLEAFF. V gene TRBV5-1 combines with J gene TRBJ1-1; 12 bases line up with TRBD1. J was trimmed by 7 bases and V by 4 bases; bases with no gene match: 5. The CDR3 runs to 14 residues. Per germline, CDR1 SGHRS and CDR2 YFSETQ. Based on the CDR3 plus reference TRBV5-1 and TRBJ1-1, the full variable domain is KAGVTQTPRYLIKTRGQQVTLSCSPISGHRSVSWYQQTPGQGLQFLFEYFSETQRNKGNFPGRFSGRQFSNSRSEMNVSTLELGDSALYLCASSTGTGGLEAFFGQGTRLTVV.

The chain uses TRBV5-4 and TRBJ2-2, with 7 bases matching TRBD2. V lost 1 base to trimming and J lost 6 bases; unmatched junction nucleotides: 6. The CDR3 extends over 15 amino acids. Germline loops: CDR1 SGHNT, CDR2 YYREEE (reference sequence). The CDR3 region has the DNA TGTGCCAGCAGCTTGCCGGGGGGAGTCGCCGGGGAGCTGTTTTTT. As protein: CASSLPGGVAGELFF.

This rearrangement joins TRBV9 to TRBJ1-2; D unclear. V was trimmed by 4 bases and J by 4 bases, leaving 17 bases between them. CDR1 and CDR2 (germline): SGDLS, YYNGEE. The CDR3 sequence is 15 residues long. The CDR3 coding sequence is TGTGCCAGCAGCCATGGATTTGGGAGATCCTATGGCTACACCTTC. It encodes CASSHGFGRSYGYTF.

This clonotype was observed at least ten times. This sequence joins TRBV7-9 and TRBJ2-5, with D maybe TRBD2 (5 bases). Germline assignment: CDR1 SEHNR and CDR2 FQNEAQ (reference sequence). CDR3 length equals 16 residues. Trimming removed 5 bases at V and 4 bases at J, with 20 bases between. The CDR3 is CASSLNGGPAGETQYF. Here the CDR3 DNA reads TGTGCCAGCAGCCTTAACGGCGGACCGGCGGGAGAGACCCAGTACTTC.

This clonotype was seen a few times. The chain uses TRBV6-1 and TRBJ2-7, with D tentatively TRBD1 (6 bases). V lost 5 bases and J 2 bases, leaving 13 bases between the germline ends. CDR1 MNHNS and CDR2 SASEGT come from the germline V gene. The CDR3 is 14 amino acids. The CDR3 loop reads CASSSAGVTYEQYF. CDR3 in DNA: TGTGCCAGCAGTTCGGCAGGGGTAACCTACGAGCAGTACTTC.

The chain links TRBV4-1 to TRBJ2-1; D may match TRBD1 or TRBD2 (7 bases each). Germline V gene data show CDR1 as MGHRA and CDR2 as YSYEKL. V was cut by 1 base and J by 8 bases, with 12 bases left in between. The CDR3 is made up of 14 amino acids. This chain's CDR3 is CASSQVQGGDEQFF. The CDR3 DNA reads as TGCGCCAGCAGCCAAGTCCAGGGGGGGGATGAGCAGTTCTTC.

This clonotype was picked up a small number of times. V usage is TRBV20-1 and J usage is TRBJ1-6, with a possible D match to TRBD1 (6 bases). The CDR3 contains 12 residues. V dropped 6 bases and J dropped 9 bases, with 12 bases sitting between them. Germline V gene lookup returns CDR1 DFQATT and CDR2 SNEGSKA (reference sequence). CDR3 in amino acids: CSAETGTSPLHF. CDR3 DNA sequence: TGCAGTGCAGAAACAGGGACTTCACCCCTCCACTTT.

This clonotype came up a few times. The V call is TRBV29-1, the J call TRBJ1-3, with D possibly being TRBD1 (5 bases). Germline CDR1 SQVTM, CDR2 ANQGSEA. The CDR3 is made up of 15 amino acids. The germline V and J ends were trimmed by 3 bases and 0 bases, with 12 bases remaining between them. The CDR3 region is CSVEGGEVSGNTIYF. The DNA for the CDR3 is TGCAGCGTTGAGGGGGGTGAGGTCTCTGGAAACACCATATATTTT.

Many counts were recorded for this clonotype. The CDR3 bases are TGTGCCAGCAGCTTGCAAGGGAGGAGGAATGAGCAGTTCTTC. Residues: CASSLQGRRNEQFF. V is TRBV5-6 and J is TRBJ2-1, with a tentative D call TRBD2 (6 bases). The V gene's germline CDR1 is SGHDT and CDR2 YYEEEE. V lost 1 base, J lost 7 bases, and 12 bases lay in between. CDR3 length: 14 amino acids.

This clonotype has only a few counts. The CDR3 DNA reads as TGCGCCAGCAGCCACGAACCGGGACAGGGGGCTGAAAAACTGTTTTTT. This gives the protein CASSHEPGQGAEKLFF. This chain links TRBV4-1 with TRBJ1-4; 12 nucleotides line up with TRBD1. The germline V gene encodes CDR1 MGHRA and CDR2 YSYEKL. The CDR3 contains 16 residues. With V trimmed by 3 bases and J by 7 bases, 6 bases remained unmatched.

This clonotype was observed a few times. The gene calls are TRBV29-1 and TRBJ2-1; 7 bases line up with TRBD2. Trimming at V came to 8 bases and at J to 0 bases, leaving 7 bases not matched to a gene. CDR1 and CDR2 from the germline V gene are SQVTM and ANQGSEA. This CDR3 comprises 14 residues. CDR3 bases: TGCAGCACCGACGGGGGGAGCTCCTACAATGAGCAGTTCTTC. Protein: CSTDGGSSYNEQFF.

This clonotype was observed at least ten times. The V gene is TRBV11-2, the J gene TRBJ2-3; 7 bases are shared with TRBD2. The CDR3 is 15 amino acids. Trimming removed 5 bases from V and 2 bases from J; junction bases left unmatched: 7. Germline V gene data show CDR1 as SGHAT and CDR2 as FQNNGV. Written as DNA, the CDR3 is TGTGCCAGCAGCCTACCTCGGGGGGTCACAGATACGCAGTATTTT. Its protein product is CASSLPRGVTDTQYF.

The table lists this clonotype with many counts. The rearrangement uses TRBV6-1 and TRBJ1-2, with D possibly matching TRBD1 (6 bases). The germline V gene has CDR1 MNHNS and CDR2 SASEGT. The V gene lost 6 bases and the J gene lost 7 bases, with 24 bases spanning the gap. The CDR3 loop spans 16 amino acids. CDR3: CASSPKRGPGASGYTF. Here the CDR3 DNA reads TGTGCCAGCAGCCCGAAAAGAGGACCAGGGGCAAGTGGCTACACCTTC.

This clonotype was seen a handful of times. The chain carries TRBV6-5 and TRBJ1-2; 7 bases match TRBD1. Trimming took 0 bases from V and 4 from J; bases not matched to a gene: 5. Germline V gives CDR1 MNHEY, CDR2 SVGAGI. The CDR3 runs 15 residues. For the CDR3, the DNA is TGTGCCAGCAGTTACTCGATAGGGGACAGCTATGGCTACACCTTC. This sequence encodes CASSYSIGDSYGYTF.